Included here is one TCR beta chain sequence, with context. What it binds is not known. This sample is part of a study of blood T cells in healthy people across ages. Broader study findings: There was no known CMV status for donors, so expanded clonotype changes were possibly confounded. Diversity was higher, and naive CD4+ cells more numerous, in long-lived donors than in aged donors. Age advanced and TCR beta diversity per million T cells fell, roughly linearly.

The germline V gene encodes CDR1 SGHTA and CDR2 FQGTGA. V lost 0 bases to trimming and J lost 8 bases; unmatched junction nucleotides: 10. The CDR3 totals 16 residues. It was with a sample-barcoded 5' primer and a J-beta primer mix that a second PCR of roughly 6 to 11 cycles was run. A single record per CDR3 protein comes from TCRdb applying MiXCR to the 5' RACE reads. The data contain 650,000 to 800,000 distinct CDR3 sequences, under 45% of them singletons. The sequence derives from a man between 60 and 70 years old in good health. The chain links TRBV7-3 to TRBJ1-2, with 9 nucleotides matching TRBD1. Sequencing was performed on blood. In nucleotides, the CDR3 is TGTGCCAGCAGCTTAACACCTTTGGACAGGGGAGGAGGCTACACCTTC. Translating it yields CASSLTPLDRGGGYTF.